This TCR beta chain stems from a study of blood T cell repertoires in COVID-19 (dated by TCRdb to 2018 to 2020). Background for the entire study: The collaborator samples originated in the United States, Italy and Spain and spanned the acute and convalescent phases of COVID-19. The prospective study material was composed of cDNA or gDNA derived from T cells, B-cell-depleted T cells, or PBMCs. Subjects who had been exposed to COVID-19, were actively infected with it, or had recovered from it provided the deeply sampled blood TCRbeta repertoires that made up the dataset. The repertoires were released in a freely available public database meant as a resource for research on the immune response to SARS-CoV-2. Samples were obtained from the ongoing ImmuneRACE study (first 160 participants) and from over 1,000 subjects provided by 6 global collaborators. A de-identified subject ID, COVID-19 status, age in years and sex were almost always included in the sample metadata. Where HLA class I and class II types were available, the types were taken from metadata supplied by the sample provider, not from assay-based typing.

The CDR3 runs 13 residues from the cysteine to the phenylalanine. Of the read, only the CDR3 DNA is kept; its 39 bases are in frame from base 1. Taken from the germline V gene, the CDR1 and CDR2 loops are SGHRS and YFSETQ. Deletion took 1 base off V and 4 bases off J, with a span of 8 bases between the germline ends. The immunoSEQ Assay, a bias-controlled multiplex PCR, was used to amplify TCRbeta CDR3 regions from genomic DNA. Per the original workflow: The number of nucleated cells in each sample was estimated from the amplification of reference gene primers within the assay. To quantify the absolute abundance of each unique TCRbeta CDR3 rearrangement, sequence reads were collapsed and filtered. For each sample, productive Simpson clonality was calculated as the square root of Simpson's diversity index across productive rearrangements. The table was pulled from immuneACCESS by TCRdb, which kept in-frame rearrangements only. Such tables lose some clones; where checked, under half of the loss comes from unresolved V genes, and the rest has no known cause. From that table come the V and J calls and clone size; the DNA was used to work out D and trimming. Within this sample are about 130,000 clones, with approximately 82% of them counted one time only. Around 9.8% of the sample rests with the top ten.

General findings and caveats noted by the study authors: Clinical and demographic metadata were provided uncurated, with the amount varying by source and participant.

The collaborating institutions used their own protocols to collect whole blood in K2EDTA tubes. For TCRbeta analysis, collaborators shipped samples in one of three forms: frozen whole blood, isolated PBMCs, or DNA extracted from either of those sample types. In its sample, this clone was seen once. Its target antigen remains unknown. Per-base quality was not reported, and no clone a single base away is much larger than it. This clonotype was sampled from a man in his forties with active or convalescent COVID-19. The sequencing input was peripheral blood. The sequence joins TRBV5-1 to TRBJ2-5, with no confidently assigned D gene. The encoded CDR3 is CASSLLPRETQYF. The nucleotide sequence reads TGCGCCAGCAGCTTGTTACCGCGAGAGACCCAGTACTTC. Reference TRBV5-1 and TRBJ2-5 proteins supply the regions before and after the CDR3; the full variable domain is: KAGVTQTPRYLIKTRGQQVTLSCSPISGHRSVSWYQQTPGQGLQFLFEYFSETQRNKGNFPGRFSGRQFSNSRSEMNVSTLELGDSALYLCASSLLPRETQYFGPGTRLLVL.